A single sample is the source of the 31 T cell receptor beta chains below, sequenced in a study of CD8 T cells in ankylosing spondylitis. Via MiXCR, TCRdb re-called the 5' RACE reads, giving one row per CDR3 protein. The sample yields under 450,000 distinct CDR3 sequences, around 20% seen once. The sample consisted of blood, either unsorted or a sorted T cell fraction (not recorded which). These receptor sequences come from a male donor with ankylosing spondylitis or in good health (not recorded which).

This chain connects TRBV7-9 to TRBJ1-1; D not resolved. This CDR3 comprises 14 residues. Germline assignment: CDR1 SEHNR and CDR2 FQNEAQ (reference sequence). V lost 7 bases and J 2 bases, leaving 14 bases between the germline ends. For the CDR3, the DNA is TGTGCCAGCATCCTCGGGGATCCAAACACTGAAGCTTTCTTT. Encoded protein: CASILGDPNTEAFF.

The V and J genes are TRBV10-3 and TRBJ2-1; D tentatively fits TRBD1 or TRBD2 (6 bases each). The CDR3 runs to 14 residues. Germline lookup yields CDR1 ENHRY and CDR2 SYGVKD. The V end was cut by 3 bases, the J end by 1 base, with 7 bases between. CDR3 sequence (DNA): TGTGCCATCAGTGAAGGGGGGTCCTACAATGAGCAGTTCTTC. Amino acids: CAISEGGSYNEQFF.

This clonotype was seen a single time. This chain joins TRBV9 and TRBJ2-7; possible D gene TRBD2, 5 bases. Trimming removed 0 bases at V and 3 bases at J, with 13 bases between. Germline CDR1 reads SGDLS; CDR2 reads YYNGEE. The CDR3 has 15 residues. DNA for the CDR3: TGTGCCAGCAGCGTAGTGGCGGGCCCTAACTACGAGCAGTACTTC. Translation: CASSVVAGPNYEQYF.

This clonotype appeared a few times. The chain joins TRBV6-5 to TRBJ1-1, with TRBD1 identical over 7 bases. V shed 0 bases, J shed 6 bases, and the junction held 7 bases outside the gene matches. Germline-derived CDR1 and CDR2 are MNHEY and SVGAGI. The CDR3 runs 15 residues. The CDR3 loop is CASSYSEGALAEAFF. CDR3 in DNA: TGTGCCAGCAGTTACTCTGAGGGGGCGCTGGCTGAAGCTTTCTTT.

The chain carries TRBV29-1 and TRBJ2-3; D is possibly TRBD2 (6 bases). Trimming cost V 3 bases and J 5 bases, with 12 bases left between them. This CDR3 contains 13 residues. CDR1 is SQVTM, CDR2 ANQGSEA, per germline. The CDR3 loop reads CSVEAGRLDTQYF. DNA of the CDR3: TGCAGCGTTGAGGCGGGGAGACTAGATACGCAGTATTTT.

This chain connects TRBV30 to TRBJ2-3; TRBD1 is a possible D gene (6 bases). The V gene lost 3 bases and the J gene lost 5 bases, with 18 bases spanning the gap. CDR3 size: 15 residues. Germline assignment: CDR1 GTSNPN and CDR2 SVGIG (reference sequence). DNA for the CDR3: TGTGCCTGGAGCGCCACAGGGCCAGGCGGAGATACGCAGTATTTT. It is translated as CAWSATGPGGDTQYF.

This clonotype occurred a few times. The chain couples TRBV29-1 to TRBJ2-5; possibly TRBD2 for D (6 bases). There are 13 residues in the CDR3. Trimming removed 5 bases at V and 2 bases at J, with 12 bases between. The germline V gene has CDR1 SQVTM and CDR2 ANQGSEA. DNA of the CDR3: TGCAGCGTTACCCGGGACTTACAAGAGACCCAGTACTTC. Translated, it gives CSVTRDLQETQYF.

This clonotype was seen once. The V gene is TRBV6-2 or TRBV6-3, the J gene TRBJ2-5; D perhaps matches TRBD2 (5 bases). V dropped 7 bases and J dropped 5 bases, with 20 bases sitting between them. CDR1 is MNHEY, CDR2 SVGEGT, per germline. This CDR3 is built from 15 residues. In DNA form, the CDR3 reads TGTGCCAGCAACACCGGGATTAACATGGGGGAGACCCAGTACTTC. It encodes CASNTGINMGETQYF.

This clonotype was observed a few times. The chain carries TRBV12-3 or TRBV12-4 and TRBJ2-1; D is tentatively TRBD1 or TRBD2 (5 bases each). The CDR3 extends over 16 amino acids. Trimming cost V 4 bases and J 7 bases, with 20 bases left between them. The DNA for the CDR3 is TGTGCCAGCAGTTCCAACCTCGGGACCGCTCGAAATGAGCAGTTCTTC. Translation: CASSSNLGTARNEQFF.

Only a few counts were recorded for this clonotype. The rearrangement uses TRBV19 and TRBJ2-1, with 13 bases matching TRBD2. V lost 0 bases and J lost 7; bases outside the gene matches: 3. The germline V gene encodes CDR1 LNHDA and CDR2 SQIVND (reference sequence). The CDR3 runs 16 residues. The CDR3 DNA follows: TGTGCCAGTAGTATAGATCTGACTAGCGGGGGGAATGAGCAGTTCTTC. This translates into CASSIDLTSGGNEQFF.

The CDR3 protein is CASSERGRYNQPQHF. CDR3 nucleotide sequence: TGTGCCAGCAGTGAAAGGGGACGGTACAATCAGCCCCAGCATTTT. The gene calls are TRBV25-1 and TRBJ1-5; perhaps TRBD1 as D (5 bases). This CDR3 has 15 residues. Trimming stripped 2 bases from V and 3 bases from J, with 11 bases between. Germline-derived CDR1 and CDR2 are MGHDK and SYGVNS.

This clonotype was seen a handful of times. The V gene is TRBV2, the J gene TRBJ2-5; D is uncertain. The CDR3 loop spans 13 amino acids. CDR1 is SNHLY and CDR2 is FYNNEI in the germline V gene. The V gene lost 2 bases and the J gene lost 1 base, with 5 bases spanning the gap. The CDR3 loop is CASSEYRQETQYF. For the CDR3, the DNA is TGTGCCAGCAGTGAATATCGCCAAGAGACCCAGTACTTC.

A few counts support this clonotype. The chain recombines TRBV10-2 with TRBJ1-1, with D hard to call. The CDR3 is 14 amino acids. CDR1 WSHSY and CDR2 SAAADI come from the germline V gene. Trimming left V 2 bases short and J 3 bases short, with 10 bases between. The CDR3 coding sequence is TGCGCCAGCAGTGAGGCTAACCGGGACACTGAAGCTTTCTTT. It specifies CASSEANRDTEAFF.

This clonotype has just a few counts. This chain joins TRBV6-1 and TRBJ2-2; tentatively, D is TRBD1 or TRBD2 (6 bases each). The CDR3 has 15 residues. The germline V gene has CDR1 MNHNS and CDR2 SASEGT. V was clipped by 6 bases and J by 2 bases, with 13 bases between them. Here the CDR3 DNA reads TGTGCCAGCAGCCCCGGGGGCCCAAACACCGGGGAGCTGTTTTTT. Protein product: CASSPGGPNTGELFF.

The sample holds a few counts of this clonotype. The rearrangement links TRBV10-3 to TRBJ2-7, with 10 bases that match TRBD1. Germline assignment: CDR1 ENHRY and CDR2 SYGVKD. V was clipped by 6 bases and J by 2 bases; unmatched bases: 7. The CDR3 has 15 residues. In DNA, the CDR3 is TGTGCCATCAGCCCCTGGGACAGGGGAACCTACGAGCAGTACTTC. It translates to CAISPWDRGTYEQYF.

This clonotype turned up a few times. This chain links TRBV29-1 with TRBJ2-2; D is possibly TRBD1 or TRBD2 (5 bases each). V lost 3 bases to trimming and J lost 3 bases, with 14 bases between them. CDR1 SQVTM and CDR2 ANQGSEA come from the germline V gene. CDR3 length: 15 residues. The CDR3 sequence is CSVDPGTEYTGELFF. The CDR3 DNA sequence: TGCAGCGTTGACCCCGGGACGGAATACACCGGGGAGCTGTTTTTT.

This clonotype has a handful of counts. The chain is built from TRBV20-1 and TRBJ2-7, with D possibly TRBD1 on 6 matching bases. V lost 8 bases, J lost 3 bases, and 17 bases lay in between. The CDR3 sequence is 13 residues long. Germline CDR1 DFQATT, CDR2 SNEGSKA (reference sequence). CDR3 region: CSTEGDNYYEQYF. Written as DNA, the CDR3 is TGCAGTACCGAAGGGGACAACTACTACGAGCAGTACTTC.

This clonotype was detected only once. V usage is TRBV3-1 and J usage is TRBJ2-5; no clear D. The CDR3 is 17 residues long. Germline V gene data show CDR1 as LGHDT and CDR2 as YNNKEL (reference sequence). Trimming left V 7 bases short and J 1 base short, with 22 bases between. The DNA of the CDR3 is TGTGCCAGCACCAAACCGGCCCCTTCGAGACTCCAAGAGACCCAGTACTTC. As protein: CASTKPAPSRLQETQYF.

J is TRBJ2-5 and V is TRBV12-3 or TRBV12-4; D tentatively fits TRBD1 or TRBD2 (6 bases each). This CDR3 contains 14 residues. V was shortened by 2 bases and J by 3 bases, with 10 bases between the two germline ends. For the CDR3, the DNA is TGTGCCAGCAGTTTAACGAGGGGGGAAGAGACCCAGTACTTC. Its protein is CASSLTRGEETQYF.

This clonotype was recorded a few times. V is TRBV12-3 or TRBV12-4 and J is TRBJ2-4; 8 nucleotides line up with TRBD1. The CDR3 length is 13 residues. With 5 bases clipped from V and 10 bases from J, the junction kept 7 bases outside the gene matches. CDR3 residues: CASSPRDRPIQYF. In DNA, the CDR3 is TGTGCCAGCAGTCCCCGGGACAGGCCAATTCAGTACTTC.

Only a few counts were recorded for this clonotype. The chain joins TRBV4-1 to TRBJ2-7; D ambiguous. V lost 4 bases, J lost 2 bases, and 12 bases lay in between. Germline-derived CDR1 and CDR2 are MGHRA and YSYEKL. The CDR3 extends over 14 amino acids. The CDR3 loop is CASSLAFQTYEQYF. CDR3 in DNA: TGCGCCAGCAGCCTGGCCTTTCAAACCTACGAGCAGTACTTC.

The table lists this clonotype with a few counts. V usage is TRBV20-1 and J usage is TRBJ2-1, with 10 bases matching TRBD2. This CDR3 spans 17 amino acids. V shed 6 bases and J 2 bases; nucleotides not matched to a gene: 13. Germline V gives CDR1 DFQATT, CDR2 SNEGSKA (reference sequence). The CDR3 bases are TGCAGTGCCGTTGACAGCGGGGGGGCTGTAACCTACAATGAGCAGTTCTTC. This codes for CSAVDSGGAVTYNEQFF.

This rearrangement joins TRBV13 to TRBJ2-1, with D possibly matching TRBD1 (7 bases). This CDR3 contains 16 residues. The germline V gene has CDR1 PRHDT and CDR2 FYEKMQ (reference sequence). The V end was cut by 7 bases, the J end by 4 bases, with 20 bases between. The CDR3 loop is CASINRGTENYNEQFF. In DNA form, the CDR3 reads TGTGCCAGCATAAACCGCGGGACAGAAAATTACAATGAGCAGTTCTTC.

This clonotype has more than one count but fewer than ten. The chain carries TRBV5-1 and TRBJ2-7; D unresolved. The CDR3 contains 13 residues. The germline V gene has CDR1 SGHRS and CDR2 YFSETQ. Trimming shortened V by 4 bases and J by 2 bases, and 10 bases separated the two germline ends. In DNA form, the CDR3 reads TGCGCCAGCAGCCTGCTGGTGGCCTACGAGCAGTACTTC. It codes for CASSLLVAYEQYF.

The CDR3 DNA reads as TGCAGTGCTAGAGACCCCGCCACGGGACAGCTGGAGACCCAGTACTTC. This encodes CSARDPATGQLETQYF. The chain recombines TRBV20-1 with TRBJ2-5, with TRBD1 identical over 7 bases. CDR3 length equals 16 residues. CDR1 is DFQATT and CDR2 is SNEGSKA in the germline V gene (reference sequence). V was pared by 0 bases and J by 5 bases, with 12 bases of the junction left unmatched.

This clonotype has a handful of counts. V is TRBV12-3 or TRBV12-4 and J is TRBJ1-1; the D gene is possibly TRBD1 (6 bases). CDR3 length: 14 residues. Trimming removed 5 bases at V and 4 bases at J, with 14 bases between. The CDR3 DNA sequence: TGTGCCAGCAGTATAGACAGGACTGGCACTGAAGCTTTCTTT. Translation: CASSIDRTGTEAFF.

Only one count was recorded for this clonotype. V and J are TRBV4-1 and TRBJ2-2; no firm D call. The CDR3 spans 12 residues. The V end lost 3 bases, the J end lost 4 bases, and 3 bases lay between the germline ends. Germline CDR1 reads MGHRA; CDR2 reads YSYEKL. This chain's CDR3 is CASSHATGELFF. In DNA, the CDR3 is TGCGCCAGCAGCCACGCCACCGGGGAGCTGTTTTTT.

The chain recombines TRBV24-1 with TRBJ2-2; D is undetermined. Germline V gene sequence: CDR1 KGHDR, CDR2 SFDVKD. The CDR3 contains 13 residues. Trimming stripped 6 bases from V and 3 bases from J, with 7 bases between. CDR3 sequence: CATSSGYTGELFF. CDR3 in DNA: TGTGCCACCAGTTCCGGGTACACCGGGGAGCTGTTTTTT.

This clonotype was observed a handful of times. The chain carries TRBV4-1 and TRBJ2-7; tentatively, D is TRBD1 or TRBD2 (5 bases each). CDR3 length equals 14 residues. V lost 2 bases and J lost 2, with 10 bases in between. Germline CDR1 reads MGHRA; CDR2 reads YSYEKL. The CDR3 sequence: CASSQLGPAYEQYF. CDR3 in DNA: TGCGCCAGCAGCCAACTGGGACCTGCCTACGAGCAGTACTTC.

The V gene is TRBV7-9, the J gene TRBJ2-7; D might be TRBD1 (6 bases). The ends were cut back, 5 bases at V and 3 bases at J, with 11 bases in the middle. CDR1 SEHNR and CDR2 FQNEAQ come from the germline V gene (reference sequence). This CDR3 has 13 amino acids. CDR3 in amino acids: CASSLRQDYEQYF. In DNA form, the CDR3 reads TGTGCCAGCAGCCTCCGACAGGACTACGAGCAGTACTTC.

This clonotype was counted a few times. The V gene is TRBV29-1, the J gene TRBJ2-5, with 10 nucleotides matching TRBD1. Trimming cost V 0 bases and J 3 bases; bases outside gene matches: 4. Germline V gene sequence: CDR1 SQVTM, CDR2 ANQGSEA. The CDR3 is made up of 15 amino acids. CDR3 bases: TGCAGCGTTGAAGATCTCGGGACAGGGGAAGAGACCCAGTACTTC. It specifies CSVEDLGTGEETQYF.